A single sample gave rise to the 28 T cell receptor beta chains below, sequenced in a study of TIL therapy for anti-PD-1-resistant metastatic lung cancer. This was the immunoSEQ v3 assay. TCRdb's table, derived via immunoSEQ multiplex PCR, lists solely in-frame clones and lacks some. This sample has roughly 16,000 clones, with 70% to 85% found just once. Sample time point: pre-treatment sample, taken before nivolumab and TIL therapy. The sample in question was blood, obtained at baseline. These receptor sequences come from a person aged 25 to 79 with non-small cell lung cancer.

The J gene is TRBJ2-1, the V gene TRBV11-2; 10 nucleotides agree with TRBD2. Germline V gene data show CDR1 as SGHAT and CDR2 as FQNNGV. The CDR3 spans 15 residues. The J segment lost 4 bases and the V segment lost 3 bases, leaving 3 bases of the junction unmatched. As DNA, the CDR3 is TGTGCCAGCAGCTTGATAGCGGGGGGTTACAATGAGCAGTTCTTC. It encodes CASSLIAGGYNEQFF.

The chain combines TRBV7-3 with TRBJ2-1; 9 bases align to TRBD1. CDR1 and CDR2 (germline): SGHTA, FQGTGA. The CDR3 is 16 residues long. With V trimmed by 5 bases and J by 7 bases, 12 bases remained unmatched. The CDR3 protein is CASSLPRGQGRNEQFF. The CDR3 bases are TGTGCCAGCAGCCTCCCCCGGGGACAGGGTAGAAATGAGCAGTTCTTC.

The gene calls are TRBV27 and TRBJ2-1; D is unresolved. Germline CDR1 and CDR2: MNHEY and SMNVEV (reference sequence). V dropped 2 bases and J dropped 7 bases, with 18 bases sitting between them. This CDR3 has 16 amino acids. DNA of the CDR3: TGTGCCAGCAGTTTACTCATTTCGACAATGATTAATGAGCAGTTCTTC. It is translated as CASSLLISTMINEQFF.

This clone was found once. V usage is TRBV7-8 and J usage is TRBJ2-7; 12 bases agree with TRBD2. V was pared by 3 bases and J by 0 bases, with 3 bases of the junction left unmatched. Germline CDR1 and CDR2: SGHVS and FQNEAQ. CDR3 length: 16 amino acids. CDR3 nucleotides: TGTGCCAGCAGCTTGGCTAGCGGGAGGGTCTCCTACGAGCAGTACTTC. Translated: CASSLASGRVSYEQYF. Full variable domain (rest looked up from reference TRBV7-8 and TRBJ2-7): GAGVSQSPRYKVAKRGQDVALRCDPISGHVSLFWYQQALGQGPEFLTYFQNEAQLDKSGLPSDRFFAERPEGSVSTLKIQRTQQEDSAVYLCASSLASGRVSYEQYFGPGTRLTVT.

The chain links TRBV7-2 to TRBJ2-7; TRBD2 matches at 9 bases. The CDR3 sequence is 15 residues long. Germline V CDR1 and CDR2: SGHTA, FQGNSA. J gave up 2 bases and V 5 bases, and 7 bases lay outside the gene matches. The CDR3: CASSPFLAGPYEQYF. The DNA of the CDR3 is TGTGCCAGCAGCCCCTTCCTAGCGGGGCCCTACGAGCAGTACTTC.

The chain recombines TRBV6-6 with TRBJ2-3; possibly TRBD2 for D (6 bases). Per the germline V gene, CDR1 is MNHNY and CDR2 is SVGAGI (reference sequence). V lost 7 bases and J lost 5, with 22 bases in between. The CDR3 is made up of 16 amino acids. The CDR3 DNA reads TGTGCCAGCAAGAAAGGAGGGTTAGCGGTTCAAGATACGCAGTATTTT. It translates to CASKKGGLAVQDTQYF.

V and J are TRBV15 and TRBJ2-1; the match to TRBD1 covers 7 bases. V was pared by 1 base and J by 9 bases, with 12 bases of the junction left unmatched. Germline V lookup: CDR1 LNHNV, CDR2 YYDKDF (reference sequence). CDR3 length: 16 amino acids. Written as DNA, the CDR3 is TGTGCCACCAGCAGAGCCCGGTCAGGGGGTGACGTTGAGCAGTTCTTC. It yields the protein CATSRARSGGDVEQFF. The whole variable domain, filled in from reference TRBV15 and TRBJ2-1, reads DAMVIQNPRYQVTQFGKPVTLSCSQTLNHNVMYWYQQKSSQAPKLLFHYYDKDFNNEADTPDNFQSRRPNTSFCFLDIRSPGLGDTAMYLCATSRARSGGDVEQFFGPGTRLTVL.

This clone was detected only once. This chain's CDR3 is CASSLDLADRGELFF. The CDR3 nucleotides are TGCGCCAGCAGCTTGGATCTAGCGGACAGGGGGGAGCTGTTTTTT. V usage is TRBV5-1 and J usage is TRBJ2-2, with D possibly called TRBD1 or TRBD2 (7 bases each). The CDR3 loop spans 15 amino acids. The V gene lost 0 bases and the J gene lost 8 bases, with 14 bases spanning the gap. Per germline, CDR1 SGHRS and CDR2 YFSETQ.

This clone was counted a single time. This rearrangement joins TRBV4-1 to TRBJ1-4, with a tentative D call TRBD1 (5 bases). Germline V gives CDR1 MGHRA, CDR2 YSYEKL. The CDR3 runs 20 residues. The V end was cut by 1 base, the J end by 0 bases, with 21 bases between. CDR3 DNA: TGCGCCAGCAGCCAAGTTAGGGGTTTCGGTTACAGGACAACTAATGAAAAACTGTTTTTT. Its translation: CASSQVRGFGYRTTNEKLFF.

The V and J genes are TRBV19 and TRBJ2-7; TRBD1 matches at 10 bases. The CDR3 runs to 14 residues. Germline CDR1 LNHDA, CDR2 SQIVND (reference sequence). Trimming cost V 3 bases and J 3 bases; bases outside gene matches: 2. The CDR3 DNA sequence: TGTGCCAGTAGTATGGGACAGGGGCTCTACGAGCAGTACTTC. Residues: CASSMGQGLYEQYF.

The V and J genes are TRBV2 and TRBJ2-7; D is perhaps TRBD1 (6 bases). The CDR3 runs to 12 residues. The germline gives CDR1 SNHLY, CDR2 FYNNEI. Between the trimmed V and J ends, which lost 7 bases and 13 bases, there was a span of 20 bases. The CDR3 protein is CASTHDRTRSYF. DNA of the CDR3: TGTGCCAGCACTCACGACAGGACGAGAAGCTACTTC.

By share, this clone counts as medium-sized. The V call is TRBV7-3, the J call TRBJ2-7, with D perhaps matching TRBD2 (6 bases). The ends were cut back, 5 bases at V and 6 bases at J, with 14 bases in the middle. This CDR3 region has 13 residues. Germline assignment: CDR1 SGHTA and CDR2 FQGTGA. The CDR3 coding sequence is TGTGCCAGCAGCCCGAAGGTGGGGGGCGAGCAGTACTTC. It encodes CASSPKVGGEQYF.

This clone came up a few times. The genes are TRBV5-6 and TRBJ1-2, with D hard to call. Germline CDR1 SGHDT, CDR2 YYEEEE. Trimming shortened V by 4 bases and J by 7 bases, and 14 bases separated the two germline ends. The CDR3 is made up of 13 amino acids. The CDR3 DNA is TGTGCCAGCAGCGACATAAAAGAGGCTGGCTACACCTTC. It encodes CASSDIKEAGYTF.

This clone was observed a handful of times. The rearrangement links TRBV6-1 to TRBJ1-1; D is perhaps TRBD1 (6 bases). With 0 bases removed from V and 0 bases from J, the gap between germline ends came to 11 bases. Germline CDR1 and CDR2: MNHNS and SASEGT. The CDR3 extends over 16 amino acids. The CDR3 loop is CASSEAWTAMNTEAFF. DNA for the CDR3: TGTGCCAGCAGTGAAGCCTGGACAGCGATGAACACTGAAGCTTTCTTT.

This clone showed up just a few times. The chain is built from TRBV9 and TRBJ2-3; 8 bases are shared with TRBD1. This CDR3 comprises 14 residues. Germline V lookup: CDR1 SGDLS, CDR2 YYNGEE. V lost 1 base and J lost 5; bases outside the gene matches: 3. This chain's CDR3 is CASSVQGAGDTQYF. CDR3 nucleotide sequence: TGTGCCAGCAGCGTACAGGGGGCTGGAGATACGCAGTATTTT.

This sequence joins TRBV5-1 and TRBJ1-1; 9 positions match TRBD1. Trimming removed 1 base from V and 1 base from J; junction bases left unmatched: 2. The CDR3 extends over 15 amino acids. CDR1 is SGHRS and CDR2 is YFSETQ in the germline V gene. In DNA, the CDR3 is TGCGCCAGCAGCTTGAGACAGGGGGAGAACACTGAAGCTTTCTTT. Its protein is CASSLRQGENTEAFF.

CDR3 sequence: CASSIGGLEGVSGNTIYF. In nucleotides, the CDR3 is TGTGCCAGTAGTATCGGGGGGCTAGAAGGTGTCTCTGGAAACACCATATATTTT. The J gene is TRBJ1-3, the V gene TRBV19, with a tentative D call TRBD1 (6 bases). This CDR3 has 18 amino acids. Germline CDR1 reads LNHDA; CDR2 reads SQIVND (reference sequence). The V end lost 3 bases, the J end lost 0 bases, and 18 bases lay between the germline ends.

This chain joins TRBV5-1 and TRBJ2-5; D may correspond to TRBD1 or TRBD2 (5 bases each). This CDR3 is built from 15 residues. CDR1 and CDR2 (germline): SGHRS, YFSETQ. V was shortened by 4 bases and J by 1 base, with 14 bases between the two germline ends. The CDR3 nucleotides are TGCGCCAGCAGCGCCACCGGGACCACCCAAGAGACCCAGTACTTC. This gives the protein CASSATGTTQETQYF. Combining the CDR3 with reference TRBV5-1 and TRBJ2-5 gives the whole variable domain KAGVTQTPRYLIKTRGQQVTLSCSPISGHRSVSWYQQTPGQGLQFLFEYFSETQRNKGNFPGRFSGRQFSNSRSEMNVSTLELGDSALYLCASSATGTTQETQYFGPGTRLLVL.

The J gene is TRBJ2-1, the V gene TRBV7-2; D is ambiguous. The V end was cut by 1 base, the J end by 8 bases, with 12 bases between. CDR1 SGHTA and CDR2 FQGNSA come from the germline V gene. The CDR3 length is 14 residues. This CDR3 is CASSLEYLRDEQFF. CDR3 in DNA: TGTGCCAGCAGCTTAGAGTATCTTAGGGATGAGCAGTTCTTC.

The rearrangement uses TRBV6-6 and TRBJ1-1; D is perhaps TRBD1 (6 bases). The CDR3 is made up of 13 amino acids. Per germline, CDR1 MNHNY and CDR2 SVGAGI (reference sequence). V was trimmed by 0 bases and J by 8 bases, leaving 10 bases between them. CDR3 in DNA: TGTGCCAGCAGTTACTCTGGAAGGGGGGAAGCTTTCTTT. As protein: CASSYSGRGEAFF.

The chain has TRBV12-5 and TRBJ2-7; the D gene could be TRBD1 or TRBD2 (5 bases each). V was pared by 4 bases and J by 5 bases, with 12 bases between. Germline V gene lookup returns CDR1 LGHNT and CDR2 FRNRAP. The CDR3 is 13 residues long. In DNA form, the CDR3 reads TGTGCTAGTGGTTGGGGGTTTGGGAACGAGCAGTACTTC. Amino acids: CASGWGFGNEQYF.

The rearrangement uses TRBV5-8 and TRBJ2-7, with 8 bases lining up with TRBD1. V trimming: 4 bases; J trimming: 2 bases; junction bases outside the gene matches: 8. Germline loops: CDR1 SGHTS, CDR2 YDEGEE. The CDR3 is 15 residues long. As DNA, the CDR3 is TGTGCCAGCAGCCGCGACAGGGGACCCCCCTACGAGCAGTACTTC. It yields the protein CASSRDRGPPYEQYF.

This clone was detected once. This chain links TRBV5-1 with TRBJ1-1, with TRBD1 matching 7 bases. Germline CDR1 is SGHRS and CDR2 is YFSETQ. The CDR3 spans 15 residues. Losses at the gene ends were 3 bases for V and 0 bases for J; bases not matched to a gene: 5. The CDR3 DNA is TGCGCCAGCAGCTACACGACAGGGCTGAACACTGAAGCTTTCTTT. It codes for CASSYTTGLNTEAFF.

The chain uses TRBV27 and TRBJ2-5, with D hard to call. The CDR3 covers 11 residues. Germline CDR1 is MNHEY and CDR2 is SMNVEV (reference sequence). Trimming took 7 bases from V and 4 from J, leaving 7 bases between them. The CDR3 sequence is CASKIGETQYF. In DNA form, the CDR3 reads TGTGCCAGCAAAATCGGAGAGACCCAGTACTTC.

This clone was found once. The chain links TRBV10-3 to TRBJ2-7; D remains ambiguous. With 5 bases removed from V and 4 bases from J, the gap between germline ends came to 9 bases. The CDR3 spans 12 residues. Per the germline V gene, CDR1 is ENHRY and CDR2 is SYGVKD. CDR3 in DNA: TGTGCCATCAGTCAGGTTTCTTACGAGCAGTACTTC. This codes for CAISQVSYEQYF.

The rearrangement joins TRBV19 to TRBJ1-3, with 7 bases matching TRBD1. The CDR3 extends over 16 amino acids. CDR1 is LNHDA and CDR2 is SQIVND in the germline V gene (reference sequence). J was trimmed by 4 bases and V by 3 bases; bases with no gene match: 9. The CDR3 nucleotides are TGTGCCAGTAGTATCGGCAGGGGGTATATGGGAAACACCATATATTTT. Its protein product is CASSIGRGYMGNTIYF.

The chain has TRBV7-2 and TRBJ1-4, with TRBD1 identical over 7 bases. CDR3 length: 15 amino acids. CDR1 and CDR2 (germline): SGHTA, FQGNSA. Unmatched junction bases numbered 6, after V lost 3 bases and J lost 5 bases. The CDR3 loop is CASSFRQGRNEKLFF. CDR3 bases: TGTGCCAGCAGCTTCCGACAGGGACGGAATGAAAAACTGTTTTTT. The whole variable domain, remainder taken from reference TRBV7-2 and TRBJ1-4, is GAGVSQSPSNKVTEKGKDVELRCDPISGHTALYWYRQSLGQGLEFLIYFQGNSAPDKSGLPSDRFSAERTGGSVSTLTIQRTQQEDSAVYLCASSFRQGRNEKLFFGSGTQLSVL.

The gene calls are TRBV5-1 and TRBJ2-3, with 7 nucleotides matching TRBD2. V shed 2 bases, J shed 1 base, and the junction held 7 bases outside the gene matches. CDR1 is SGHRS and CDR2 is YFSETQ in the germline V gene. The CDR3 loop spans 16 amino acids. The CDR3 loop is CASSFLGGGGTDTQYF. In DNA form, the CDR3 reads TGCGCCAGCAGCTTCTTAGGCGGGGGAGGCACAGATACGCAGTATTTT.